Below, 24 T cell receptor beta chains from the same sample are listed, as sequenced in a study of shared clonotypes between healthy human individuals. The repertoire was sequenced with immunoSEQ multiplex PCR; TCRdb's copy has only in-frame clones and lacks some. Of about 490,000 clones listed, 79% are singletons. Specimen: PBMCs. Receptors originate from a woman aged 40-49 years in good health. Some clones in this sample may be carry-over from other donors' samples.

This clone was seen more than once but under ten times. V usage is TRBV19 and J usage is TRBJ1-2; 7 bases fit TRBD1. The junction had 8 bases not matched to a gene; V was cut back by 4 bases and J by 3 bases. CDR1 LNHDA and CDR2 SQIVND come from the germline V gene (reference sequence). The CDR3 has 15 amino acids. The CDR3 here is CASSTGTVIDYGYTF. The CDR3 DNA is TGTGCCAGTAGTACCGGGACAGTGATCGACTATGGCTACACCTTC.

The gene calls are TRBV9 and TRBJ2-3; TRBD1 agrees at 10 bases. After removal of 0 bases from V and 2 bases from J, the junction contained 3 bases not matched to a gene. There are 16 residues in the CDR3. Germline assignment: CDR1 SGDLS and CDR2 YYNGEE. This CDR3 reads CASSVEGTGVTDTQYF. Here the CDR3 DNA reads TGTGCCAGCAGCGTAGAGGGGACAGGGGTCACAGATACGCAGTATTTT.

This clone was detected only once. The CDR3 sequence: CASSLRVGLTGELFF. The DNA of the CDR3 is TGTGCCAGCAGCTTAAGAGTGGGACTCACCGGGGAGCTGTTTTTT. The chain carries TRBV11-2 and TRBJ2-2; possibly TRBD2 for D (6 bases). V was cut by 2 bases and J by 4 bases, with 11 bases left in between. From germline, CDR1 is SGHAT and CDR2 FQNNGV. The CDR3 is 15 residues long.

V is TRBV6-6 and J is TRBJ1-5; 8 nucleotides agree with TRBD1. This CDR3 is 13 amino acids long. With V trimmed by 11 bases and J by 3 bases, 6 bases remained unmatched. Germline V CDR1 and CDR2: MNHNY, SVGAGI (reference sequence). The DNA of the CDR3 is TGTGCCTCGACAGGGGACTTCAATCAGCCCCAGCATTTT. It yields the protein CASTGDFNQPQHF.

This clone turned up a few times. The chain has TRBV28 and TRBJ2-3; TRBD2 is a possible D gene (6 bases). Germline V gene data show CDR1 as MDHEN and CDR2 as SYDVKM. The CDR3 spans 15 residues. Trimming pared 3 bases from V and 1 base from J, leaving 11 bases between. CDR3: CASSFRLEGTDTQYF. In nucleotides, the CDR3 is TGTGCCAGCAGTTTCAGACTAGAAGGCACAGATACGCAGTATTTT.

This clone was found a few times. V gene TRBV7-8 combines with J gene TRBJ2-2, with 13 nucleotides matching TRBD2. CDR1 is SGHVS, CDR2 FQNEAQ, per germline. The CDR3 is 16 residues long. After removal of 5 bases from V and 8 bases from J, the junction contained 8 bases not matched to a gene. The CDR3 spells CASSAGLAGVIGELFF. The CDR3 DNA is TGTGCCAGCAGCGCCGGACTAGCGGGAGTAATAGGGGAGCTGTTTTTT.

The chain joins TRBV7-2 to TRBJ2-7; D perhaps matches TRBD2 (6 bases). Per germline, CDR1 SGHTA and CDR2 FQGNSA. This CDR3 contains 14 residues. V was clipped by 6 bases and J by 4 bases, with 16 bases between them. The DNA of the CDR3 is TGTGCCAGCAGAAAAACGTCTAGCGTTTACGAGCAGTACTTC. Its translation: CASRKTSSVYEQYF. Variable domain in full (rest from reference TRBV7-2 and TRBJ2-7): GAGVSQSPSNKVTEKGKDVELRCDPISGHTALYWYRQSLGQGLEFLIYFQGNSAPDKSGLPSDRFSAERTGGSVSTLTIQRTQQEDSAVYLCASRKTSSVYEQYFGPGTRLTVT.

The rearrangement joins TRBV9 to TRBJ1-5; D is undetermined. Germline values: CDR1 SGDLS, CDR2 YYNGEE. V lost 0 bases and J 8 bases, leaving 9 bases between the germline ends. The CDR3 spans 13 residues. This CDR3 reads CASSVVVGKPQHF. Written as DNA, the CDR3 is TGTGCCAGCAGCGTAGTAGTCGGAAAGCCCCAGCATTTT.

The chain carries TRBV7-2 and TRBJ1-5; 7 nucleotides align to TRBD1. Germline V CDR1 and CDR2: SGHTA, FQGNSA. The CDR3 has 16 residues. Trimming at V came to 4 bases and at J to 3 bases, leaving 9 bases not matched to a gene. The CDR3 protein is CASSSNSGGFNQPQHF. The CDR3 DNA reads as TGTGCCAGCAGCTCCAACTCAGGGGGATTCAATCAGCCCCAGCATTTT.

The chain links TRBV7-2 to TRBJ2-3, with 9 bases fitting TRBD2. This CDR3 spans 18 amino acids. The V gene's germline CDR1 is SGHTA and CDR2 FQGNSA. The J segment lost 2 bases and the V segment lost 1 base, leaving 10 bases of the junction unmatched. The CDR3 DNA sequence: TGTGCCAGCAGCTTAGAACCCCTCCTAGCGGGGTACACAGATACGCAGTATTTT. Amino acids: CASSLEPLLAGYTDTQYF. The variable domain in full, with the rest retrieved from reference TRBV7-2 and TRBJ2-3, is GAGVSQSPSNKVTEKGKDVELRCDPISGHTALYWYRQSLGQGLEFLIYFQGNSAPDKSGLPSDRFSAERTGGSVSTLTIQRTQQEDSAVYLCASSLEPLLAGYTDTQYFGPGTRLTVL.

This chain connects TRBV30 to TRBJ2-1, with 11 positions matching TRBD1. This CDR3 is 15 amino acids long. After removal of 8 bases from V and 6 bases from J, the junction contained 12 bases not matched to a gene. The germline V gene has CDR1 GTSNPN and CDR2 SVGIG (reference sequence). The CDR3 sequence is CAEGRGQGEVNEQFF. The CDR3, as DNA: TGTGCCGAGGGACGGGGACAGGGGGAGGTCAATGAGCAGTTCTTC. Complete variable domain (other parts from reference TRBV30 and TRBJ2-1): SQTIHQWPATLVQPVGSPLSLECTVEGTSNPNLYWYRQAAGRGLQLLFYSVGIGQISSEVPQNLSASRPQDRQFILSSKKLLLSDSGFYLCAEGRGQGEVNEQFFGPGTRLTVL.

The chain carries TRBV7-3 and TRBJ2-7, with 9 bases fitting TRBD1. This CDR3 spans 14 amino acids. Germline V gene data show CDR1 as SGHTA and CDR2 as FQGTGA. V gave up 5 bases and J gave up 6 bases; unmatched junction bases: 8. The CDR3 coding sequence is TGTGCCAGCAGCCCGGGACAGGGTATTGGCGAGCAGTACTTC. This sequence encodes CASSPGQGIGEQYF.

This chain links TRBV11-2 with TRBJ2-7; 12 positions match TRBD2. Trimming removed 5 bases from V and 1 base from J; junction bases left unmatched: 3. The CDR3 consists of 15 residues. CDR1 SGHAT and CDR2 FQNNGV come from the germline V gene. This chain's CDR3 is CASSAGTSGSYEQYF. Here the CDR3 DNA reads TGTGCCAGCAGCGCCGGGACTAGCGGGTCCTACGAGCAGTACTTC. Looking up the rest from reference TRBV11-2 and TRBJ2-7 gives the full variable domain: EAGVAQSPRYKIIEKRQSVAFWCNPISGHATLYWYQQILGQGPKLLIQFQNNGVVDDSQLPKDRFSAERLKGVDSTLKIQPAKLEDSAVYLCASSAGTSGSYEQYFGPGTRLTVT.

This sequence joins TRBV2 and TRBJ2-7, with D possibly matching TRBD2 (6 bases). V lost 6 bases and J 2 bases, leaving 14 bases between the germline ends. Germline-derived CDR1 and CDR2 are SNHLY and FYNNEI. The CDR3 runs 14 residues. The CDR3 spells CASRHREPTYEQYF. CDR3 coding DNA: TGTGCCAGCAGACATCGGGAGCCGACCTACGAGCAGTACTTC.

The chain links TRBV7-3 to TRBJ2-5; D is possibly TRBD1 or TRBD2 (6 bases each). Germline V gene data show CDR1 as SGHTA and CDR2 as FQGTGA. The V and J ends lost 2 bases and 1 base respectively, with 11 bases between them. CDR3 length equals 15 residues. Written as DNA, the CDR3 is TGTGCCAGCAGCTTACGAGGGGGACTCCAAGAGACCCAGTACTTC. It codes for CASSLRGGLQETQYF.

This chain uses TRBV28 with TRBJ2-3, with 10 bases fitting TRBD1. The CDR3 loop spans 15 amino acids. The ends lost 6 bases at V and 2 bases at J; junction bases unmatched: 5. Germline values: CDR1 MDHEN, CDR2 SYDVKM. CDR3 amino acids: CASSLGQGDTDTQYF. Written as DNA, the CDR3 is TGTGCCAGCAGCCTTGGACAGGGGGACACAGATACGCAGTATTTT.

This clone was recorded once. The V call is TRBV5-4, the J call TRBJ1-1, with D tentatively TRBD1 (5 bases). Germline V gene data show CDR1 as SGHNT and CDR2 as YYREEE (reference sequence). The CDR3 has 12 amino acids. V gave up 4 bases and J gave up 2 bases, with 6 bases separating them. The CDR3 protein is CASSRGNTEAFF. The DNA for the CDR3 is TGTGCCAGCAGCCGGGGCAACACTGAAGCTTTCTTT.

As for this clone: The junction does not match germline at one end; this may be a read error. This chain joins TRBV6-1 and TRBJ1-2; TRBD1 matches 8 bases. Germline values: CDR1 MNHNS, CDR2 SASEGT. The CDR3 has 14 residues. In DNA, the CDR3 is TGTGCCAGCAGTGACCTCGACAGGGGCGATGGCTACATCTTC. This codes for CASSDLDRGDGYIF.

This chain links TRBV30 with TRBJ2-2; perhaps TRBD2 as D (5 bases). This CDR3 spans 16 amino acids. V lost 4 bases and J lost 2, with 17 bases in between. CDR1 and CDR2 (germline): GTSNPN, SVGIG (reference sequence). In DNA form, the CDR3 reads TGTGCCTGGACCCTGTGGGCGGGCCTAAACACCGGGGAGCTGTTTTTT. Translating it yields CAWTLWAGLNTGELFF.

This sequence joins TRBV5-1 and TRBJ2-5; D unclear. The CDR3 is 12 amino acids. The germline gives CDR1 SGHRS, CDR2 YFSETQ. V was clipped by 4 bases and J by 2 bases, with 6 bases between them. CDR3: CASSASQETQYF. The CDR3 DNA follows: TGCGCCAGCAGCGCTTCTCAAGAGACCCAGTACTTC.

The rearrangement links TRBV7-2 to TRBJ2-5; 12 nucleotides match TRBD2. Germline V gene sequence: CDR1 SGHTA, CDR2 FQGNSA. CDR3 length: 15 residues. The J segment lost 4 bases and the V segment lost 3 bases, leaving 3 bases of the junction unmatched. This CDR3 reads CASSFGLAGRETQYF. CDR3 DNA: TGTGCCAGCAGCTTCGGACTAGCGGGAAGAGAGACCCAGTACTTC. The complete variable domain, with remaining parts taken from reference TRBV7-2 and TRBJ2-5, reads GAGVSQSPSNKVTEKGKDVELRCDPISGHTALYWYRQSLGQGLEFLIYFQGNSAPDKSGLPSDRFSAERTGGSVSTLTIQRTQQEDSAVYLCASSFGLAGRETQYFGPGTRLLVL.

Regarding this clone: The sample holds other DNA sequences that translate to the same CDR3. V gene TRBV28 combines with J gene TRBJ2-7, with D possibly TRBD2 on 5 matching bases. Germline assignment: CDR1 MDHEN and CDR2 SYDVKM. There are 14 residues in the CDR3. V dropped 1 base and J dropped 0 bases, with 7 bases sitting between them. DNA for the CDR3: TGTGCCAGCAGTTTATCGGGGTACTCCTACGAGCAGTACTTC. Translating it yields CASSLSGYSYEQYF.

This rearrangement joins TRBV11-2 to TRBJ2-3; perhaps TRBD2 as D (6 bases). CDR3 length: 14 amino acids. Trimming removed 3 bases at V and 6 bases at J, with 13 bases between. Germline V gene sequence: CDR1 SGHAT, CDR2 FQNNGV. CDR3 in DNA: TGTGCCAGCAGCTTCAATCGGGGGTCCGATACGCAGTATTTT. Its translation is CASSFNRGSDTQYF.

V and J are TRBV28 and TRBJ2-1; 9 bases agree with TRBD2. V was pared by 8 bases and J by 7 bases, with 15 bases of the junction left unmatched. Germline V gene data show CDR1 as MDHEN and CDR2 as SYDVKM. The length of the CDR3 is 16 residues. CDR3 loop: CASLLNLAGGFNEQFF. The CDR3 DNA reads as TGTGCCAGCCTACTAAATCTCGCGGGAGGGTTTAATGAGCAGTTCTTC.